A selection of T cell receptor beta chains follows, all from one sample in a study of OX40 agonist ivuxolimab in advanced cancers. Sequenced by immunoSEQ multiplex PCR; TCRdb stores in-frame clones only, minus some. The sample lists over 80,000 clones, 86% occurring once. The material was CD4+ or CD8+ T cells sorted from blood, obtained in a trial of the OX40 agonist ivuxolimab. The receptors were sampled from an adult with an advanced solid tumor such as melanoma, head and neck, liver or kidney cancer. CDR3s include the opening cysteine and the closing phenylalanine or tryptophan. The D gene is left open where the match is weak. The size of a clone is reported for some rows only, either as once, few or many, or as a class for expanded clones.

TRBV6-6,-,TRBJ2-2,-,CAAEPFTGELFF,TGTGCCGCAGAACCGTTCACCGGGGAGCTGTTTTTT
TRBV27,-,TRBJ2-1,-,CASSPNRQNNEQFF,TGTGCCAGCAGCCCTAACCGACAGAACAATGAGCAGTTCTTC
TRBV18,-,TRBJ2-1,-,CASSPGQINEQFF,TGTGCCAGCTCACCCGGACAGATCAATGAGCAGTTCTTC
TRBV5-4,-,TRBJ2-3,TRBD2,CASGVLAGGREDTQYF,TGTGCCAGCGGCGTCCTAGCGGGAGGGCGCGAAGATACGCAGTATTTT
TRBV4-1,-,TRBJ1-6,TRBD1,CASSQGQGYNSPLHF,TGCGCCAGCAGCCAAGGACAGGGCTATAATTCACCCCTCCACTTT
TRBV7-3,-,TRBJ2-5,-,CASSQNRQETQYF,TGTGCCAGCAGCCAGAATAGGCAAGAGACCCAGTACTTC
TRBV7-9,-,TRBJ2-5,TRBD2,CASSLRAGGPETQYF,TGTGCCAGCAGCCTTCGAGCGGGGGGCCCAGAGACCCAGTACTTC
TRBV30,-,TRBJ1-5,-,CAWNKGSSNQPQHF,TGTGCCTGGAATAAGGGGTCGAGCAATCAGCCCCAGCATTTT
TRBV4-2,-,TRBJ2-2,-,CASSPTEGGTGELFF,TGTGCCAGCAGCCCCACGGAGGGGGGCACCGGGGAGCTGTTTTTT
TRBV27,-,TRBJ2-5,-,CASSRAGQETQYF,TGTGCCAGCAGTCGAGCGGGCCAAGAGACCCAGTACTTC
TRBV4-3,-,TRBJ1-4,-,CASSHQAFSTNEKLFF,TGCGCCAGCAGCCATCAGGCCTTCTCAACTAATGAAAAACTGTTTTTT
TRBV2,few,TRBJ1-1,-,CASCFTNTEAFF,TGTGCCAGCTGCTTTACGAACACTGAAGCTTTCTTT
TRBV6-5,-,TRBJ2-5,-,CASSYRVSETQYF,TGTGCCAGCAGTTACAGGGTCTCCGAGACCCAGTACTTC
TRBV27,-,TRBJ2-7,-,CASSFTAHYEQYF,TGTGCCAGCAGTTTCACGGCGCACTACGAGCAGTACTTC
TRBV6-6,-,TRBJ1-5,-,CASSYLNSNQPQHF,TGTGCCAGCAGTTACCTTAATAGCAATCAGCCCCAGCATTTT
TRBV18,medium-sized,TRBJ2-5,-,CASSPRDTTGRTQYF,TGTGCCAGCTCACCACGGGACACAACCGGAAGGACCCAGTACTTC
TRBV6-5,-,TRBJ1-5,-,CASRVGAYQPQHF,TGTGCCAGCAGGGTAGGGGCCTATCAGCCCCAGCATTTT
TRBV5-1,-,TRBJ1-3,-,CASSDGRSGNTIYF,TGCGCCAGCAGCGACGGACGCTCTGGAAACACCATATATTTT
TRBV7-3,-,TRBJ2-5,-,CASSLGGAGETQYF,TGTGCCAGCAGCTTAGGAGGGGCGGGCGAGACCCAGTACTTC
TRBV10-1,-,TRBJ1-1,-,CASSESGQGRLENTEAFF,TGCGCCAGCAGTGAGTCGGGGCAGGGGAGGTTGGAAAACACTGAAGCTTTCTTT
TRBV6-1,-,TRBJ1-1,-,CASSRDWNTEAFF,TGTGCCAGCAGCCGGGACTGGAACACTGAAGCTTTCTTT
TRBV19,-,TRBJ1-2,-,CASSIPGILRGYTF,TGTGCCAGTAGTATTCCGGGGATTTTGCGTGGCTACACCTTC
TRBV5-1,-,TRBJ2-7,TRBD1,CASSFLEGTGNSYEQYF,TGCGCCAGCAGCTTTTTGGAAGGGACAGGCAACTCCTACGAGCAGTACTTC
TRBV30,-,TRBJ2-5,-,CAFSGGGNARLSQETQYF,TGTGCCTTTTCGGGGGGCGGGAACGCTAGGCTTTCACAAGAGACCCAGTACTTC
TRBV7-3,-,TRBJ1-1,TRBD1,CASSHGQGGTGGAEAFF,TGTGCCAGCAGCCACGGACAGGGAGGAACGGGCGGGGCTGAAGCTTTCTTT
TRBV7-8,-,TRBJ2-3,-,CASSPQLDTQYF,TGTGCCAGCAGCCCCCAACTAGACACGCAGTATTTT
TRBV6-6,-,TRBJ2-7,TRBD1,CASIPGQGASEQYF,TGTGCCAGCATTCCGGGACAGGGGGCTTCCGAGCAGTACTTC
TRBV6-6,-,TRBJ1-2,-,CASSYGKGNGYTF,TGTGCCAGCAGTTACGGCAAGGGGAATGGCTACACCTTC
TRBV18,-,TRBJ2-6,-,CASSQAGYSGANVLTF,TGTGCCAGCTCACAGGCGGGCTACTCTGGGGCCAACGTCCTGACTTTC
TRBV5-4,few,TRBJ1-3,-,CASSYAVSGNTIYF,TGTGCCAGCAGTTACGCCGTCTCTGGAAACACCATATATTTT
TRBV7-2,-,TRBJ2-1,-,CASSLDGLTRLIDEQFF,TGTGCCAGCAGCTTAGACGGACTAACCCGTCTGATCGATGAGCAGTTCTTC